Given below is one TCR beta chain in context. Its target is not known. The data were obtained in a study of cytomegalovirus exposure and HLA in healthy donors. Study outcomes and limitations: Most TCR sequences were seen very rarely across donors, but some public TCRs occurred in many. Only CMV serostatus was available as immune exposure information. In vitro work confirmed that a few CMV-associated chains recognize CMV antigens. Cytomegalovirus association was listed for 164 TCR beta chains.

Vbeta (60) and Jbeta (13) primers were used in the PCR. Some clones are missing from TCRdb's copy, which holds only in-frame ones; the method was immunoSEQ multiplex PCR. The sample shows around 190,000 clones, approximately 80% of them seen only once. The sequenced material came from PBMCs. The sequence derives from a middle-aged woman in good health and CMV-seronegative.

CDR3: CASSEGGSRFYGYTF. As DNA, the CDR3 is TGTGCCAGCAGTGAAGGTGGGAGCCGATTCTATGGCTACACCTTC. The chain uses TRBV6-1 and TRBJ1-2; no definite D call. This CDR3 has 15 amino acids. Trimming pared 1 base from V and 4 bases from J, leaving 13 bases between. CDR1 and CDR2 from the germline V gene are MNHNS and SASEGT.